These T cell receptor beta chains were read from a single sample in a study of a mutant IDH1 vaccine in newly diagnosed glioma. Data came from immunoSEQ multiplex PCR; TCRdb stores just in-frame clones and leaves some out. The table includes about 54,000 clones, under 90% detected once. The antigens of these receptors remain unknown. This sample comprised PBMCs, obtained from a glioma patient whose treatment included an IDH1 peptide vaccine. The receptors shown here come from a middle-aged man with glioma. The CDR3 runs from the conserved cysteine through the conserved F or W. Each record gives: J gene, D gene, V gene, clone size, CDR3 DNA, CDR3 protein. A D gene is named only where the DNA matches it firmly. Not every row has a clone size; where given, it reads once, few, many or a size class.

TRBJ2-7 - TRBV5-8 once TGTGCCGGCACGAGGGGGACTACCATCTACGAGCAGTACTTC CAGTRGTTIYEQYF
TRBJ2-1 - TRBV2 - TGTGCCAGCAGTGAAGGGGGACGCGGAAATGAGCAGTTCTTC CASSEGGRGNEQFF
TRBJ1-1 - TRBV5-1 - TGCGCCAGCAGCGTCCGGGTCGGAAACACTGAAGCTTTCTTT CASSVRVGNTEAFF
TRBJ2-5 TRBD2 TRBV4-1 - TGCGCCAGCAGCCAAAGATTAGGACTAGCGGGGGCCACCCAAGAGACCCAGTACTTC CASSQRLGLAGATQETQYF
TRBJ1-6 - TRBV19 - TGTGCCAGTAGCGGGACCCCAGCTAATTCACCCCTCCACTTT CASSGTPANSPLHF
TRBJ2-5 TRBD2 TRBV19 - TGTGCCAGTAGTTTCGCTAGCGGAGAGACCCAGTACTTC CASSFASGETQYF
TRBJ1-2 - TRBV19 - TGTGCCAGTCGTGCCGACGAACGTAACTATGGCTACACCTTC CASRADERNYGYTF
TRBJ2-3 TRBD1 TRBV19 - TGTGCCAGTAGTAGGACAGGGTCGGATACGCAGTATTTT CASSRTGSDTQYF
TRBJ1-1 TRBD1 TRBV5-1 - TGCGCCAGCCACAAAACAGGGGTCGACACTGAAGCTTTCTTT CASHKTGVDTEAFF
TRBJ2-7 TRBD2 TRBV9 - TGTGCCAGCAGCCCGAAGAGGGGACTAGCGGGGCGGAGCTCCTACGAGCAGTACTTC CASSPKRGLAGRSSYEQYF
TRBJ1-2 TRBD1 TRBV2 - TGTGCCAGCGGCGACAGGGACTATGGCTACACCTTC CASGDRDYGYTF
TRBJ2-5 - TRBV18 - TGTGCCAGCTCACCATTACAGGCTTCCCCAGAGACCCAGTACTTC CASSPLQASPETQYF
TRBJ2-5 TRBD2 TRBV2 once TGTGCCAGCAGTCGGGGGGGAGGGGAGACCCAGTACTTC CASSRGGGETQYF
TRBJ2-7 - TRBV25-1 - TGTGCCACCCCTGGGAGGACTCCCCCCTACGAGCAGTACTTC CATPGRTPPYEQYF
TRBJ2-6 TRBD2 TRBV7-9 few TGTGCCAGCAGCTTAGCAGCGGGGGCCACCTCTGGGGCCAACGTCCTGACTTTC CASSLAAGATSGANVLTF
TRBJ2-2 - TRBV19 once TGTGCCAGTAGTTGGACCCGGAACACCGGGGAGCTGTTTTTT CASSWTRNTGELFF
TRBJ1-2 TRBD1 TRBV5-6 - TGTGCCAGCAGCGTACAGGGGAGGGACTATGGCTACACCTTC CASSVQGRDYGYTF
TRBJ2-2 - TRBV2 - TGTGCCAGCAGTCTCCGGGGGTGGACCGGGGAGCTGTTTTTT CASSLRGWTGELFF
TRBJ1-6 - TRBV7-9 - TGTGCCACCCCCGGGGGGCCGGGGAGTTCACCCCTCCACTTT CATPGGPGSSPLHF
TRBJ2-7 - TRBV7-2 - TGTGCCAGCAGCTCGGGGACTTCCTACGAGCAGTACTTC CASSSGTSYEQYF
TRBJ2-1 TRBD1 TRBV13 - TGTGCCAGCAGCCAACGATGGACAGGGGATGAGCAGTTCTTC CASSQRWTGDEQFF
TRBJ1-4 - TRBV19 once TGTGCCAGTAGTATCGATAGGGATGGACTTAATGAAAAACTGTTTTTT CASSIDRDGLNEKLFF
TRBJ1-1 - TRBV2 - TGTGCCAGCAGTGGGGACGCGGCAAGTGAAGCTTTCTTT CASSGDAASEAFF
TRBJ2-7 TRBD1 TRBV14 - TGTGCCAGCAGCCCTCGAACAGGGGGAGACGAGCAGTACTTC CASSPRTGGDEQYF
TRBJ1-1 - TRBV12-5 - TGTGCTAGTGGCCCCGGAGAGACCGGAGCTTTCTTT CASGPGETGAFF
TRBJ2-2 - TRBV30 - TGTGCCTGGAGCCCGGGACCAGATACCGGGGAGCTGTTTTTT CAWSPGPDTGELFF
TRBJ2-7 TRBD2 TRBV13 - TGTGCCAGCAGCTTAGTCACTAGCGGGGGACCATCGGGGGGACAGTACTTC CASSLVTSGGPSGGQYF
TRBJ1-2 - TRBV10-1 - TGCGCCAGCTACGGCGCCCGATATGGCTACACCTTC CASYGARYGYTF
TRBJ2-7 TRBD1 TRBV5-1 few TGCGCCAGCAGCTACACAGGGGGAAGCTCCTACGAGCAGTACTTC CASSYTGGSSYEQYF
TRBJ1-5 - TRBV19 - TGTGCCAGTAGTATATCGGGCAATCAGCCCCAGCATTTT CASSISGNQPQHF
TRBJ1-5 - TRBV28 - TGTGCCAGCAGTTTACCGTGGAGAGTCAGGGGCAATCAGCCCCAGCATTTT CASSLPWRVRGNQPQHF
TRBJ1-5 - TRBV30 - TGTGCCTGGAGTAAACAAACAGGGCGAGGGCAGCCCCAGCATTTT CAWSKQTGRGQPQHF
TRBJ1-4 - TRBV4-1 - TGCGCCAGCAGCCAAGGTGGGGGGCGAAAACTGTTTTTT CASSQGGGRKLFF
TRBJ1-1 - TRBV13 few TGTGCCAGCAGCTTAGGGTCGGAGTCTGAAGCTTTCTTT CASSLGSESEAFF
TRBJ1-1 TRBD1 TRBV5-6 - TGTGCCAGCAGCTTGGACAGGGGCGCCATGAACACTGAAGCTTTCTTT CASSLDRGAMNTEAFF
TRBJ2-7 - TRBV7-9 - TGTGCCAGCAGAGATTCGGGTCACACCTACGAGCAGTACTTC CASRDSGHTYEQYF
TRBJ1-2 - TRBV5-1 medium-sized TGCGCCAGCAGCTTGGAGCCGGGAACGGCCTATGGCTACACCTTC CASSLEPGTAYGYTF
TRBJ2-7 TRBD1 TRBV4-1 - TGCGCCAGCAGCCAAGAACAAGGGACAGGGATCTACGAGCAGTACTTC CASSQEQGTGIYEQYF
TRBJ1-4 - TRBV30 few TGTGCCTGGAGTCCCACGAGGATCGGTGAAAAACTGTTTTTT CAWSPTRIGEKLFF
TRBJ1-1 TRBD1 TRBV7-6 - TGTGCCAGCAGCTTAACAGGGGGATTGAACACTGAAGCTTTCTTT CASSLTGGLNTEAFF
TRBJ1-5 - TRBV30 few TGTGCCTGGAGTCCGCACAGGGAACTGGGCAATCAGCCCCAGCATTTT CAWSPHRELGNQPQHF